Below, 11 T cell receptor beta chains from the same sample are listed, as sequenced in a study of technical replicates of blood from a handful of donors. Only in-frame clones appear in the TCRdb table, and some are missing; sequencing was by immunoSEQ multiplex PCR. The sample has about 84,000 clones, around 93% seen once. The sample was T cells isolated from PBMCs. Receptors originate from a human donor in good health.

The gene calls are TRBV28 and TRBJ1-2; D possibly corresponds to TRBD1 (6 bases). CDR1 MDHEN and CDR2 SYDVKM come from the germline V gene. Trimming shortened V by 5 bases and J by 0 bases, and 13 bases separated the two germline ends. This CDR3 contains 15 residues. In DNA, the CDR3 is TGTGCCAGCAGTCCGGGAGGGGGATCTAACTATGGCTACACCTTC. This codes for CASSPGGGSNYGYTF.

This chain links TRBV5-1 with TRBJ2-1; 10 bases line up with TRBD1. The V gene's germline CDR1 is SGHRS and CDR2 YFSETQ. V lost 4 bases to trimming and J lost 9 bases; unmatched junction nucleotides: 7. The CDR3 is 14 residues long. CDR3 residues: CASSTRTGGSEQFF. The CDR3 DNA is TGCGCCAGCAGCACTAGGACAGGGGGAAGTGAGCAGTTCTTC.

The chain employs TRBV6-5 and TRBJ1-2, with 7 bases lining up with TRBD1. The V gene end was trimmed by 2 bases and the J gene end by 5 bases; junction bases not matched to a gene: 2. CDR3 size: 13 residues. In germline, CDR1 is MNHEY, CDR2 SVGAGI. The CDR3 spells CASSYDREYGYTF. The CDR3 DNA reads as TGTGCCAGCAGTTACGACAGGGAGTATGGCTACACCTTC.

The chain has TRBV7-9 and TRBJ1-4, with 10 bases that match TRBD1. J gave up 10 bases and V 5 bases, and 19 bases lay outside the gene matches. The length of the CDR3 is 18 residues. In germline, CDR1 is SEHNR, CDR2 FQNEAQ (reference sequence). CDR3 sequence reads: CASSDWRVMDRGKGKLFF. CDR3 coding DNA: TGTGCCAGCAGCGACTGGCGCGTGATGGACAGGGGGAAGGGAAAACTGTTTTTT.

The CDR3 coding sequence is TGTGCCAGCAGCCTCGCATCAGGGCGATTCGAGCAGTACTTC. Protein: CASSLASGRFEQYF. This sequence joins TRBV7-6 and TRBJ2-7; possibly TRBD1 for D (5 bases). Germline CDR1 SGHVS, CDR2 FNYEAQ. V was trimmed by 5 bases and J by 6 bases, leaving 17 bases between them. CDR3 length: 14 residues. The full variable domain, rest sourced from reference TRBV7-6 and TRBJ2-7, is GAGVSQSPRYKVTKRGQDVALRCDPISGHVSLYWYRQALGQGPEFLTYFNYEAQQDKSGLPNDRFSAERPEGSISTLTIQRTEQRDSAMYRCASSLASGRFEQYFGPGTRLTVT.

The chain has TRBV29-1 and TRBJ2-3; D remains unclear. This CDR3 contains 14 residues. V dropped 1 base and J dropped 2 bases, with 10 bases sitting between them. Germline CDR1 is SQVTM and CDR2 is ANQGSEA. In nucleotides, the CDR3 is TGCAGCGTTGAAGGTCCCGAGGCCACAGATACGCAGTATTTT. Translation: CSVEGPEATDTQYF.

The chain joins TRBV10-3 to TRBJ2-7, with 7 bases that match TRBD1. The CDR3 runs to 14 residues. V shed 4 bases and J 4 bases; nucleotides not matched to a gene: 7. Germline V CDR1 and CDR2: ENHRY, SYGVKD. CDR3 amino acids: CAISGLQGSYEQYF. The CDR3 nucleotides read TGTGCCATCAGTGGATTACAGGGGAGTTACGAGCAGTACTTC.

This rearrangement joins TRBV4-1 to TRBJ1-4; perhaps TRBD1 as D (6 bases). V was clipped by 5 bases and J by 6 bases, with 13 bases between them. CDR3 length: 14 residues. Germline V gives CDR1 MGHRA, CDR2 YSYEKL. CDR3 nucleotide sequence: TGCGCCAGCAGCGATACATGGGGGCATGAAAAACTGTTTTTT. This sequence encodes CASSDTWGHEKLFF.

This rearrangement joins TRBV5-8 to TRBJ1-5, with 9 bases aligning to TRBD1. CDR1 SGHTS and CDR2 YDEGEE come from the germline V gene. V gave up 4 bases and J gave up 5 bases; unmatched junction bases: 7. The CDR3 consists of 15 residues. CDR3 amino acids: CASSPRDRVYQPQHF. In DNA form, the CDR3 reads TGTGCCAGCAGCCCCCGGGACAGGGTATATCAGCCCCAGCATTTT.

V and J are TRBV7-2 and TRBJ2-5; weak D call: TRBD1 (6 bases). Germline V CDR1 and CDR2: SGHTA, FQGNSA. This CDR3 comprises 14 residues. V was trimmed by 5 bases and J by 3 bases, leaving 13 bases between them. The CDR3 DNA sequence: TGTGCCAGCAGCCGATTTCGGGACAAAGAGACCCAGTACTTC. As protein: CASSRFRDKETQYF.

This chain connects TRBV5-6 to TRBJ2-1; D not resolved. CDR1 is SGHDT and CDR2 is YYEEEE in the germline V gene. CDR3 length: 14 residues. V was clipped by 2 bases and J by 5 bases, with 11 bases between them. CDR3 loop: CASSFLVQNNEQFF. The CDR3 nucleotides are TGTGCCAGCAGCTTTCTAGTCCAGAACAATGAGCAGTTCTTC.